This is a list of T cell receptor beta chains from one sample in a study of cytomegalovirus exposure and HLA in healthy donors. Sequencing used immunoSEQ multiplex PCR; TCRdb keeps in-frame clones, though not all of them. The sample consists of 200,000 to 250,000 clones, over 65% of them appearing once. What was sequenced was PBMCs. Every receptor here comes from a woman in her late teens or twenties in good health and CMV-seronegative. Both conserved end residues are part of each CDR3. A D gene is named only where the DNA matches it firmly. Some rows have no size entry. The others give once, few or many, or a class for an expanded clone.

J gene: TRBJ2-1
V gene: TRBV5-6
D gene: TRBD2
clone size: NA
CDR3 length: 17
CDR3 DNA: TGTGCCAGCAGCCTGCCGAGTGGGAGCGGGAGGGCCGGGGAGCAGTTCTTC
CDR3 protein: CASSLPSGSGRAGEQFF

J gene: TRBJ1-3
V gene: TRBV30
D gene: NA
clone size: NA
CDR3 length: 14
CDR3 DNA: TGTGCCTGGACCCAGGGGATCTCTGGAAACACCATATATTTT
CDR3 protein: CAWTQGISGNTIYF

J gene: TRBJ2-2
V gene: TRBV9
D gene: NA
clone size: NA
CDR3 length: 13
CDR3 DNA: TGTGCCAGCAGCCTAAGCTGGGGCGGGGAGCTGTTTTTT
CDR3 protein: CASSLSWGGELFF

J gene: TRBJ1-3
V gene: TRBV30
D gene: NA
clone size: NA
CDR3 length: 15
CDR3 DNA: TGTGCCTGGAGTACGGGGGGGACCTCTGGAAACACCATATATTTT
CDR3 protein: CAWSTGGTSGNTIYF

J gene: TRBJ2-7
V gene: TRBV5-1
D gene: NA
clone size: NA
CDR3 length: 12
CDR3 DNA: TGCGCCAGCAGCTTGGGGAGGAACGAGCAGTACTTC
CDR3 protein: CASSLGRNEQYF

J gene: TRBJ1-5
V gene: TRBV16
D gene: NA
clone size: NA
CDR3 length: 16
CDR3 DNA: TGTGCCAGCAGCGGGGTGCGAGGGCTAGGCAATCAGCCCCAGCATTTT
CDR3 protein: CASSGVRGLGNQPQHF

J gene: TRBJ1-5
V gene: TRBV2
D gene: TRBD1
clone size: NA
CDR3 length: 14
CDR3 DNA: TGTGCCAGCAGTAAACAGGGGGTTAATCAGCCCCAGCATTTT
CDR3 protein: CASSKQGVNQPQHF

J gene: TRBJ2-7
V gene: TRBV9
D gene: NA
clone size: NA
CDR3 length: 14
CDR3 DNA: TGTGCCAGCAGCGTTGGCTTTGGGGCCTACGAGCAGTACTTC
CDR3 protein: CASSVGFGAYEQYF

J gene: TRBJ1-1
V gene: TRBV5-4
D gene: TRBD1
clone size: NA
CDR3 length: 15
CDR3 DNA: TGTGCCAGCAGCTTGCCGCAGGGGGCGCGAACTGAAGCTTTCTTT
CDR3 protein: CASSLPQGARTEAFF

J gene: TRBJ1-4
V gene: TRBV2
D gene: TRBD1
clone size: few
CDR3 length: 14
CDR3 DNA: TGTGCCAGCAGGGAGGGACAGGGCAATGAAAAACTGTTTTTT
CDR3 protein: CASREGQGNEKLFF

J gene: TRBJ2-5
V gene: TRBV25-1
D gene: NA
clone size: NA
CDR3 length: 15
CDR3 DNA: TGTGCCAGCAGTGACCCGGCGGGCGTCCAAGAGACCCAGTACTTC
CDR3 protein: CASSDPAGVQETQYF

J gene: TRBJ2-7
V gene: TRBV6-1
D gene: TRBD1
clone size: NA
CDR3 length: 14
CDR3 DNA: TGTGCCAGCAGTGAAGGGGACAGACGATACGAGCAGTACTTC
CDR3 protein: CASSEGDRRYEQYF

J gene: TRBJ1-1
V gene: TRBV5-4
D gene: NA
clone size: NA
CDR3 length: 13
CDR3 DNA: TGTGCCAGCAGCTTGGGGGGCGGCACTGAAGCTTTCTTT
CDR3 protein: CASSLGGGTEAFF

J gene: TRBJ2-7
V gene: TRBV7-9
D gene: NA
clone size: NA
CDR3 length: 13
CDR3 DNA: TGTGCCAGCAGCTTATCCGCTAGCTACGAGCAGTACTTC
CDR3 protein: CASSLSASYEQYF

J gene: TRBJ1-2
V gene: TRBV9
D gene: NA
clone size: NA
CDR3 length: 17
CDR3 DNA: TGTGCCAGCAGCCCCAGCGGTGGGAGGGGAGAGAACTATGGCTACACCTTC
CDR3 protein: CASSPSGGRGENYGYTF

J gene: TRBJ2-1
V gene: TRBV27
D gene: NA
clone size: NA
CDR3 length: 15
CDR3 DNA: TGTGCCAGCAGCGCGACACCTTACTCAATTGATGAGCAGTTCTTC
CDR3 protein: CASSATPYSIDEQFF

J gene: TRBJ2-7
V gene: TRBV6-5
D gene: TRBD1
clone size: NA
CDR3 length: 12
CDR3 DNA: TGTGCCAGCAAGGGACAGAGCTACGAGCAGTACTTC
CDR3 protein: CASKGQSYEQYF

J gene: TRBJ2-5
V gene: TRBV11-1
D gene: TRBD1
clone size: NA
CDR3 length: 16
CDR3 DNA: TGTGCCAGCAGCTTTATTCGGACAGGGGGAGGAGAGACCCAGTACTTC
CDR3 protein: CASSFIRTGGGETQYF

J gene: TRBJ1-5
V gene: TRBV9
D gene: NA
clone size: few
CDR3 length: 13
CDR3 DNA: TGTGCCAGCAGTCGCGACAGCAATCAGCCCCAGCATTTT
CDR3 protein: CASSRDSNQPQHF

J gene: TRBJ1-1
V gene: TRBV5-6
D gene: NA
clone size: NA
CDR3 length: 16
CDR3 DNA: TGTGCCAGCAGCTTAAGAGGATCCCGACAGAACACTGAAGCTTTCTTT
CDR3 protein: CASSLRGSRQNTEAFF

J gene: TRBJ2-3
V gene: TRBV28
D gene: NA
clone size: NA
CDR3 length: 14
CDR3 DNA: TGTGCCAGCAGTTCCGGGGGGACAACAGATACGCAGTATTTT
CDR3 protein: CASSSGGTTDTQYF

J gene: TRBJ2-1
V gene: TRBV5-1
D gene: NA
clone size: NA
CDR3 length: 13
CDR3 DNA: TGCGCCAGCAGCTTGGAGTCCTGGGCAGGGCAGTTCTTC
CDR3 protein: CASSLESWAGQFF

J gene: TRBJ1-1
V gene: TRBV14
D gene: NA
clone size: NA
CDR3 length: 15
CDR3 DNA: TGTGCCAGCAGCCAAGTTGTGGGTTTTGGGACTGAAGCTTTCTTT
CDR3 protein: CASSQVVGFGTEAFF

J gene: TRBJ2-7
V gene: TRBV9
D gene: NA
clone size: NA
CDR3 length: 14
CDR3 DNA: TGTGCCAGCAGCGTAGTCCCAGGGGCCTACGAGCAGTACTTC
CDR3 protein: CASSVVPGAYEQYF

J gene: TRBJ1-1
V gene: TRBV6-6
D gene: TRBD1
clone size: NA
CDR3 length: 15
CDR3 DNA: TGTGCCAGCAGTTACGGGGGCAGGGGGCTCACTGAAGCTTTCTTT
CDR3 protein: CASSYGGRGLTEAFF

J gene: TRBJ2-1
V gene: TRBV4-2
D gene: TRBD2
clone size: NA
CDR3 length: 16
CDR3 DNA: TGTGCCAGCAGCCAAGAGACGGGGGGCTCCTACAATGAGCAGTTCTTC
CDR3 protein: CASSQETGGSYNEQFF